This is a list of T cell receptor beta chains from one sample in a study of shared clonotypes between healthy human individuals. Some clones are missing from TCRdb's copy, which holds only in-frame ones; the method was immunoSEQ multiplex PCR. The sample includes more than 2 million clones, 93% seen only once; the top ten take less than 2%. The sequenced material came from naive CD8+ T cells from PBMCs. These receptors all come from a man aged 18 to 29 in good health. Some clones in this sample may be carry-over from other donors' samples. Both conserved end residues are part of each CDR3.

j_call	v_call	cdr3_aa
TRBJ1-1	TRBV6-1	CASSEDRGTEAFF
TRBJ2-5	TRBV5-8	CASYPGGGTQYF
TRBJ2-7	TRBV7-9	CASSFPGQYEQYF
TRBJ2-1	TRBV19	CASSIGWGIYNEQFF
TRBJ1-6	TRBV30	CAWSVHGGGNSPLHF
TRBJ2-3	TRBV10-3	CAISPEPGLATDTQYF
TRBJ1-2	TRBV5-6	CASSLGQGFSYGYTF
TRBJ2-3	TRBV5-8	CASREGADTQYF
TRBJ1-1	TRBV11-1	CASSPQGQGNTEAFF
TRBJ2-1	TRBV11-1	CASSLAPGLATHNEQFF
TRBJ2-2	TRBV4-1	CASSLYTNTGELFF
TRBJ1-2	TRBV27	CASSFQGSYGYTF
TRBJ2-2	TRBV9	CASSGRQGTGELFF
TRBJ2-7	TRBV27	CASRHPGTSAGEQYF
TRBJ1-5	TRBV10-1	CASSLDRNQPQHF
TRBJ2-3	TRBV9	CASSVVELLTDTQYF
TRBJ1-4	TRBV7-9	CASSTQGIREKLFF
TRBJ1-2	TRBV30	CAWSVGDPAYGYTF
TRBJ1-4	TRBV28	CASTGTGGVANEKLFF
TRBJ2-7	TRBV15	CATSRSSGEQYF
TRBJ2-1	TRBV29-1	CSVEGGYDEQFF
TRBJ2-1	TRBV5-1	CASSLQSGGPYNEQFF
TRBJ1-1	TRBV5-8	CASSLVSGINTEAFF
TRBJ1-1	TRBV29-1	CSVGSTEAFF
TRBJ1-1	TRBV4-2	CASSPGGGLVTEAFF
TRBJ1-2	TRBV5-1	CASSLEIGSYGYTF
TRBJ1-2	TRBV9	CASSGPNSRDGGYTF
TRBJ1-1	TRBV7-9	CASSPPSGQRARAFF
TRBJ2-1	TRBV4-1	CASSQDLFAVPNEQFF
TRBJ2-2	TRBV2	CASSDGGITGELFF
TRBJ2-7	TRBV7-9	CASSLISGAYEQYF
TRBJ2-6	TRBV19	CASRTGTGANVLTF
TRBJ2-1	TRBV6-5	CASSFLAGAVGEQFF
TRBJ2-5	TRBV19	CASSPGQGSFETQYF
TRBJ2-7	TRBV28	CASSDQGAIHEQYF